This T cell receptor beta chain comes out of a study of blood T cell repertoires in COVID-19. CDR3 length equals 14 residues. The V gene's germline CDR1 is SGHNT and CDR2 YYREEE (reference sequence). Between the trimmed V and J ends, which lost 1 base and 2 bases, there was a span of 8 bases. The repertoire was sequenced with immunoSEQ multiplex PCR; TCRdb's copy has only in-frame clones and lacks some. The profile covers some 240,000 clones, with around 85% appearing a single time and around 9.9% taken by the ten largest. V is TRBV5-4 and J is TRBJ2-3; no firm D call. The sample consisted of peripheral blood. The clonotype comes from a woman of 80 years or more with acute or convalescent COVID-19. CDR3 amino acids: CASSLRRNTDTQYF. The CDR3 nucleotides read TGTGCCAGCAGCTTGCGGCGGAACACAGATACGCAGTATTTT.